The following is a T cell receptor (beta chain) sequence with its context. The sample originates from a study of blood T cell repertoires in COVID-19. Study as a whole: Nucleic acid was either cDNA or gDNA, and it came from T cells, B-cell-depleted T cells, or PBMCs.

This CDR3 region has 12 residues. Trimming at V came to 11 bases and at J to 4 bases, leaving 5 bases not matched to a gene. Germline CDR1 and CDR2: SNHLY and FYNNEI. Each recovered donor of Cohort 3 presented with two negative PCRs, clearance, or symptom resolution. Per the authors' pipeline: How many nucleated cells were present was estimated from reference gene primer amplification. Method: immunoSEQ multiplex PCR; TCRdb's copy keeps in-frame clones and lacks some. D and trimming come from the DNA, and the V and J calls and clone size come from that table. Of about 250,000 clones in the sample, 80% to 95% were seen once.

The J gene is TRBJ1-1, the V gene TRBV2, with 9 positions matching TRBD1. This clonotype was sampled from a woman in her late teens or twenties who had recovered from COVID-19. Material for sequencing was PBMCs or T cells enriched from blood (not recorded which). The CDR3, as DNA: TGTGCCGGGGACAGGGTGGGCACTGAAGCTTTCTTT. Protein product: CAGDRVGTEAFF.